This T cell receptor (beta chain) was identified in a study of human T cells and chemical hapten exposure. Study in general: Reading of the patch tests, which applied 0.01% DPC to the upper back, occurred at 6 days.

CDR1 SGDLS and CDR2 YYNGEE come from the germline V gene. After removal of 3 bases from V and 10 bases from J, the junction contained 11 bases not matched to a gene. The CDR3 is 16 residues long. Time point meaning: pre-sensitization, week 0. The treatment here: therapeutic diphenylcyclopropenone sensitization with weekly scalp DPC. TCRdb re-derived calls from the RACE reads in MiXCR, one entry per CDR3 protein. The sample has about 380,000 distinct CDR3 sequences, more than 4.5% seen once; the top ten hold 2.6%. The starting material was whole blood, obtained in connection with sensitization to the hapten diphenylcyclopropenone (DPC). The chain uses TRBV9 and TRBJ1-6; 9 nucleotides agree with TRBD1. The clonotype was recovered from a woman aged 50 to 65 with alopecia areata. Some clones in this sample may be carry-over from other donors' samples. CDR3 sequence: CASSGGTGPLESPLHF. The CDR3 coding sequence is TGTGCCAGCAGCGGCGGGACAGGGCCTTTAGAATCACCCCTCCACTTT. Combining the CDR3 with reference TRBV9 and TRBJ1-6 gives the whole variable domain DSGVTQTPKHLITATGQRVTLRCSPRSGDLSVYWYQQSLDQGLQFLIQYYNGEERAKGNILERFSAQQFPDLHSELNLSSLELGDSALYFCASSGGTGPLESPLHFGNGTRLTVT.